The TCR beta chain described here comes from a study of glioma-infiltrating T cells after dendritic cell vaccination. Time point described: after dendritic cell vaccination, including at tumor progression/relapse. Primers: 60 V beta forward and 13 J beta reverse. Libraries were prepared by immunoSEQ multiplex PCR; TCRdb keeps only in-frame clonotypes and omits some of them. The data show tens of thousands of clones, with roughly four fifths seen just once and roughly 6.8% held by the top ten. Study conclusions and caveats: No direct clonality-survival link was found; a diverse polyclonal response may matter.

Worth noting for this clone: Its specificity is not known.

The clonotype comes from a human donor with glioblastoma. The sequencing here drew on blood, taken after dendritic cell vaccination.

The CDR3 reads CASSTTRESYGYTF. CDR3 bases: TGTGCCAGTAGTACGACCAGGGAATCCTATGGCTACACCTTC. The chain recombines TRBV19 with TRBJ1-2; D may be TRBD1 (5 bases). Trimming took 4 bases from V and 4 from J, leaving 13 bases between them. This CDR3 has 14 amino acids. Germline CDR1 and CDR2: LNHDA and SQIVND (reference sequence).